This T cell receptor beta chain derives from a study of memory CD4+ T cells and cytomegalovirus serostatus. Study summary: This sample comes from healthy Belgian adults, several CMV seropositive, approximately 23 seronegative.

This CDR3 spans 14 amino acids. The V end was cut by 2 bases, the J end by 5 bases, with 12 bases between. From germline, CDR1 is MGHDK and CDR2 SYGVNS. TCRdb's copy holds only in-frame clones and misses some; the assay was immunoSEQ multiplex PCR. The top ten clones hold roughly 6.5% of a sample with under 45,000 clones, about 79% of them seen once. Single viable CD3+CD4+CD8-CD45RO+ cells were sorted as the memory CD4+ T cells. This sequence originates from an adult in good health and CMV-seronegative. Sequenced: memory CD4+ T cells from blood. The chain carries TRBV25-1 and TRBJ2-5; tentative D call: TRBD1 (5 bases). The CDR3 sequence is CASSEIRARETQYF. CDR3 in DNA: TGTGCCAGCAGTGAAATCAGGGCCCGGGAGACCCAGTACTTC. Complete variable domain (other parts from reference TRBV25-1 and TRBJ2-5): EADIYQTPRYLVIGTGKKITLECSQTMGHDKMYWYQQDPGMELHLIHYSYGVNSTEKGDLSSESTVSRIRTEHFPLTLESARPSHTSQYLCASSEIRARETQYFGPGTRLLVL.